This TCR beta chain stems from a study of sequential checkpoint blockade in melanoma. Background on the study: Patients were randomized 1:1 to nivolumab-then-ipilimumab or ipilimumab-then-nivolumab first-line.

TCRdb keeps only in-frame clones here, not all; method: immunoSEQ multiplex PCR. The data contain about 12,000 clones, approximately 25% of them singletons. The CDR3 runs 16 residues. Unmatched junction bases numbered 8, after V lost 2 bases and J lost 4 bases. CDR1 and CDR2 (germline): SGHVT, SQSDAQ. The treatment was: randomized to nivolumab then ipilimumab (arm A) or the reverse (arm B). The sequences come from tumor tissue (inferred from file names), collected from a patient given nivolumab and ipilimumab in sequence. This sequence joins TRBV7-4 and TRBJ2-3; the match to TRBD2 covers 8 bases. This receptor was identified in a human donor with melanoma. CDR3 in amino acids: CASSLRSGGPADTQYF. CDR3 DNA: TGTGCCAGCAGCTTAAGATCGGGGGGGCCCGCAGATACGCAGTATTTT.